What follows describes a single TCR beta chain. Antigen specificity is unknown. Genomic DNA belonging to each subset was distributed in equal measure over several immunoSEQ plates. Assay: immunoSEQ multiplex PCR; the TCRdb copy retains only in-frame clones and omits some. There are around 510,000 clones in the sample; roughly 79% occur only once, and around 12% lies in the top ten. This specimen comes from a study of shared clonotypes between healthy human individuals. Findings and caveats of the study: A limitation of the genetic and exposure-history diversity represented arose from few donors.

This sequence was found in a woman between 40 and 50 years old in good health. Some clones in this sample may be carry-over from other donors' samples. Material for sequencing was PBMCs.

The CDR3 nucleotides are TGTGCCAGCAGCTCAAGCGGTCTCTCGTACGAGCAGTACTTC. Protein sequence: CASSSSGLSYEQYF. This sequence joins TRBV11-2 and TRBJ2-7; a possible D gene is TRBD2 (5 bases). This CDR3 is built from 14 residues. The ends were cut back, 4 bases at V and 4 bases at J, with 14 bases in the middle. Germline V gene data show CDR1 as SGHAT and CDR2 as FQNNGV.